Each of the 31 T cell receptor beta chains below was sequenced from the same sample in a study of cytomegalovirus exposure and HLA in healthy donors. PCR amplification relied on 60 Vbeta primers (plus 13 Jbeta primers). TCRdb keeps only in-frame clones here, not all; method: immunoSEQ multiplex PCR. Among some 150,000 clones listed, under 70% were seen once. The sequencing sample was made of PBMCs. The receptor set was obtained from a young woman in good health and CMV-seropositive.

The rearrangement joins TRBV5-4 to TRBJ1-1, with D possibly being TRBD1 (6 bases). V was pared by 8 bases and J by 0 bases, with 20 bases between. The CDR3 sequence is 16 residues long. The germline V gene has CDR1 SGHNT and CDR2 YYREEE (reference sequence). The CDR3 sequence is CASTPVGGGLNTEAFF. DNA of the CDR3: TGTGCCAGTACTCCGGTGGGGGGGGGCCTGAACACTGAAGCTTTCTTT.

This clone has more than one count but fewer than ten. V gene TRBV6-1 combines with J gene TRBJ2-2, with TRBD1 matching over 7 bases. Germline V gene data show CDR1 as MNHNS and CDR2 as SASEGT. Trimming cost V 3 bases and J 0 bases; bases outside gene matches: 4. The length of the CDR3 is 16 residues. The DNA for the CDR3 is TGTGCCAGCAGTGATCCGGGACAGACGAACACCGGGGAGCTGTTTTTT. Translation gives CASSDPGQTNTGELFF.

The rearrangement uses TRBV10-3 and TRBJ2-1; possible D gene TRBD2, 6 bases. The CDR3 sequence is 17 residues long. Germline V lookup: CDR1 ENHRY, CDR2 SYGVKD. Trimming took 1 base from V and 4 from J, leaving 17 bases between them. The CDR3 sequence: CAISEYVVLARYNEQFF. In DNA, the CDR3 is TGTGCCATCAGTGAGTACGTTGTACTAGCCCGGTACAATGAGCAGTTCTTC.

This clone was picked up a small number of times. Since the CDR3 does not end with the conserved phenylalanine or tryptophan, this likely comes from a read error. The chain employs TRBV9 and TRBJ1-2, with 7 bases aligning to TRBD1. After removal of 7 bases from V and 6 bases from J, the junction contained 12 bases not matched to a gene. From germline, CDR1 is SGDLS and CDR2 YYNGEE. The CDR3 covers 14 residues. CDR3 region: CASGGTAVGDGYTV. The CDR3 DNA follows: TGTGCCAGCGGAGGGACAGCAGTGGGGGATGGCTACACCGTC.

The V and J genes are TRBV9 and TRBJ1-3; 9 bases agree with TRBD1. With V trimmed by 8 bases and J by 2 bases, 2 bases remained unmatched. The CDR3 length is 13 residues. Germline V gives CDR1 SGDLS, CDR2 YYNGEE. CDR3 residues: CASGQGPGNTIYF. CDR3 bases: TGTGCCAGTGGACAGGGGCCTGGAAACACCATATATTTT.

J is TRBJ2-1 and V is TRBV7-9, with D possibly TRBD1 on 5 matching bases. CDR1 is SEHNR, CDR2 FQNEAQ, per germline (reference sequence). CDR3 length: 16 amino acids. The V and J ends lost 2 bases and 2 bases respectively, with 13 bases between them. CDR3 sequence (DNA): TGTGCCAGCAGCTTAAGCCGCAGGGTCCCCTACAATGAGCAGTTCTTC. It codes for CASSLSRRVPYNEQFF.

V is TRBV10-3 and J is TRBJ1-6; 10 positions match TRBD1. The CDR3 is 15 residues long. The V segment lost 8 bases and the J segment 4 bases; nucleotides outside the gene matches: 5. Germline V gene sequence: CDR1 ENHRY, CDR2 SYGVKD. In nucleotides, the CDR3 is TGTGCCATCGGAGGGGACAGGGGTTATAATTCACCCCTCCACTTT. Its translation: CAIGGDRGYNSPLHF.

The V gene is TRBV10-3, the J gene TRBJ1-6; D is uncertain. The length of the CDR3 is 15 residues. Germline values: CDR1 ENHRY, CDR2 SYGVKD. Between the trimmed V and J ends, which lost 0 bases and 6 bases, there was a span of 9 bases. As DNA, the CDR3 is TGTGCCATCAGTGAGTCCCAGTCTCTTAATTCACCCCTCCACTTT. Amino acids: CAISESQSLNSPLHF.

The chain joins TRBV19 to TRBJ1-4, with a tentative D call TRBD1 (5 bases). CDR1 and CDR2 from the germline V gene are LNHDA and SQIVND (reference sequence). V dropped 3 bases and J dropped 0 bases, with 8 bases sitting between them. The CDR3 is 15 amino acids. The CDR3 loop reads CASSIAGSTNEKLFF. The CDR3 DNA sequence: TGTGCCAGTAGTATCGCAGGGTCAACTAATGAAAAACTGTTTTTT.

CDR3 DNA sequence: TGTGCCAGCAGCTTGTTTGCGGAACTCCTAAATCAGCCCCAGCATTTT. Translation gives CASSLFAELLNQPQHF. The V gene is TRBV5-6, the J gene TRBJ1-5; D not certain. Germline values: CDR1 SGHDT, CDR2 YYEEEE. V lost 1 base and J lost 4, with 15 bases in between. The CDR3 loop spans 16 amino acids.

The V gene is TRBV7-9, the J gene TRBJ2-1; 8 nucleotides line up with TRBD2. This CDR3 is built from 13 residues. Trimming cost V 9 bases and J 9 bases; bases outside gene matches: 10. Per the germline V gene, CDR1 is SEHNR and CDR2 is FQNEAQ (reference sequence). In DNA, the CDR3 is TGTGCCAGTACCGGGGCCGGGAGGGTTGAGCAGTTCTTC. Translation: CASTGAGRVEQFF.

J is TRBJ1-5 and V is TRBV28; unclear D gene. The CDR3 covers 13 residues. The germline V gene has CDR1 MDHEN and CDR2 SYDVKM. Trimming cost V 6 bases and J 7 bases, with 13 bases left between them. The CDR3 protein is CASSRRVDQPQHF. The CDR3 coding sequence is TGTGCCAGCAGCCGCCGGGTAGACCAGCCCCAGCATTTT.

J is TRBJ1-3 and V is TRBV4-2; D remains unclear. With 0 bases removed from V and 0 bases from J, the gap between germline ends came to 6 bases. Germline loops: CDR1 LGHNA, CDR2 YNFKEQ. The CDR3 is 15 amino acids. The CDR3 spells CASSQELSSGNTIYF. DNA of the CDR3: TGTGCCAGCAGCCAAGAGCTCAGCTCTGGAAACACCATATATTTT.

The chain has TRBV18 and TRBJ1-6, with D possibly being TRBD1 (6 bases). Per the germline V gene, CDR1 is KGHSH and CDR2 is LQKENI. The V and J ends lost 2 bases and 3 bases respectively, with 11 bases between them. The CDR3 loop spans 16 amino acids. The chain's CDR3 is CASSPSVGGYNSPLHF. Written as DNA, the CDR3 is TGTGCCAGCTCACCAAGCGTAGGGGGCTATAATTCACCCCTCCACTTT.

A few counts support this clone. The chain uses TRBV6-1 and TRBJ2-1, with unresolved D. CDR3 size: 13 residues. Trimming took off 10 bases at V and 0 bases at J, with 10 bases between the two ends. Germline V gene lookup returns CDR1 MNHNS and CDR2 SASEGT. The CDR3 sequence is CATSHGSYNEQFF. In DNA form, the CDR3 reads TGTGCCACCTCCCACGGCTCCTACAATGAGCAGTTCTTC.

This sequence joins TRBV4-1 and TRBJ2-1, with 7 bases identical to TRBD1. The germline gives CDR1 MGHRA, CDR2 YSYEKL. This CDR3 is 14 amino acids long. Unmatched junction bases numbered 3, after V lost 1 base and J lost 6 bases. The CDR3 loop is CASSQVAGGNEQFF. CDR3 coding DNA: TGCGCCAGCAGCCAAGTGGCAGGGGGCAATGAGCAGTTCTTC.

Note on this clone: A read error is possible here, since a much larger clone lies one base away. This chain connects TRBV2 to TRBJ1-2; possibly TRBD1 for D (6 bases). The CDR3 has 13 residues. V dropped 3 bases and J dropped 4 bases, with 9 bases sitting between them. From germline, CDR1 is SNHLY and CDR2 FYNNEI. DNA for the CDR3: TGTGCCAGCAGTGACCAGGGGACCTATGGCTACACCTTC. Residues: CASSDQGTYGYTF.

This clone was seen more than once but under ten times. V is TRBV29-1 and J is TRBJ1-1; D is unresolved. Germline CDR1 SQVTM, CDR2 ANQGSEA. The CDR3 is 8 residues long. Between the trimmed V and J ends, which lost 6 bases and 11 bases, there was a span of 7 bases. The CDR3 DNA sequence: TGCAGCGTCTCCGGGGCTTTCTTT. It translates to CSVSGAFF.

The CDR3 nucleotides read TGTGCCAGCAGCTTAGTATCCACGGGGACTTCTGGGGCCAACGTCCTGACTTTC. Protein product: CASSLVSTGTSGANVLTF. The chain couples TRBV11-3 to TRBJ2-6; TRBD2 is a possible D gene (6 bases). Germline V CDR1 and CDR2: SGHNT, YENEEA. The ends were cut back, 1 base at V and 1 base at J, with 14 bases in the middle. This CDR3 is built from 18 residues.

The sample holds a few counts of this clone. The chain employs TRBV4-1 and TRBJ1-3; perhaps TRBD1 as D (5 bases). The CDR3 totals 16 residues. The germline gives CDR1 MGHRA, CDR2 YSYEKL. V lost 2 bases and J 1 base, leaving 12 bases between the germline ends. The CDR3 region is CASSQRQGDSGNTIYF. In DNA, the CDR3 is TGCGCCAGCAGCCAACGTCAGGGCGATTCTGGAAACACCATATATTTT.

This chain joins TRBV7-3 and TRBJ2-1; TRBD2 matches at 10 bases. This CDR3 is 16 amino acids long. Germline values: CDR1 SGHTA, CDR2 FQGTGA. Unmatched junction bases numbered 11, after V lost 6 bases and J lost 6 bases. CDR3 region: CASSPRLSGGANEQFF. CDR3 DNA: TGTGCCAGCAGTCCCCGACTGAGCGGGGGGGCCAATGAGCAGTTCTTC.

V usage is TRBV2 and J usage is TRBJ2-5; 10 bases map to TRBD2. The germline gives CDR1 SNHLY, CDR2 FYNNEI. V shed 5 bases, J shed 4 bases, and the junction held 7 bases outside the gene matches. The CDR3 is made up of 15 amino acids. CDR3 protein: CASSSQRGGGETQYF. The CDR3, as DNA: TGTGCCAGCAGTAGTCAGCGGGGGGGCGGAGAGACCCAGTACTTC.

The chain combines TRBV7-2 with TRBJ1-1; a weak D match, TRBD1 (5 bases). The V gene's germline CDR1 is SGHTA and CDR2 FQGNSA. Trimming left V 3 bases short and J 0 bases short, with 8 bases between. The CDR3 is made up of 14 amino acids. The CDR3 sequence is CASSLGGMNTEAFF. CDR3 nucleotide sequence: TGTGCCAGCAGCTTGGGGGGGATGAACACTGAAGCTTTCTTT.

This clone was detected a few times. V gene TRBV2 combines with J gene TRBJ2-3; a weak D match, TRBD2 (6 bases). The CDR3 consists of 13 residues. Germline assignment: CDR1 SNHLY and CDR2 FYNNEI. V was pared by 6 bases and J by 2 bases, with 9 bases between. Written as DNA, the CDR3 is TGTGCCAGCAGCGGGGGACCCACAGATACGCAGTATTTT. Its translation: CASSGGPTDTQYF.

The rearrangement links TRBV7-7 to TRBJ2-5, with 9 bases matching TRBD2. The ends lost 4 bases at V and 5 bases at J; junction bases unmatched: 8. Per the germline V gene, CDR1 is SSHAT and CDR2 is FNYEAQ (reference sequence). The CDR3 contains 15 residues. CDR3 sequence reads: CASSSLAGVGETQYF. As DNA, the CDR3 is TGTGCCAGCAGCTCCTTAGCGGGAGTGGGGGAGACCCAGTACTTC.

The table lists this clone with a few counts. This chain connects TRBV5-1 to TRBJ2-7, with D perhaps TRBD1 (6 bases). Between the trimmed V and J ends, which lost 5 bases and 0 bases, there was a span of 12 bases. CDR3 length: 14 residues. Germline CDR1 reads SGHRS; CDR2 reads YFSETQ. The CDR3: CASSRDTSSYEQYF. The DNA of the CDR3 is TGCGCCAGCAGTCGGGACACCAGCTCCTACGAGCAGTACTTC.

This clone was observed a few times. The V call is TRBV19, the J call TRBJ2-1; D is possibly TRBD1 (6 bases). The CDR3 consists of 13 residues. V was cut by 6 bases and J by 8 bases, with 14 bases left in between. Germline V gives CDR1 LNHDA, CDR2 SQIVND (reference sequence). The CDR3 DNA follows: TGTGCCAGTAGCAAAAACAGGGCATATGAGCAGTTCTTC. It specifies CASSKNRAYEQFF.

The sample holds a few counts of this clone. This rearrangement joins TRBV4-1 to TRBJ1-1; D is undetermined. V was cut by 3 bases and J by 11 bases, with 16 bases left in between. The CDR3 spans 13 residues. Germline V gives CDR1 MGHRA, CDR2 YSYEKL. CDR3 nucleotide sequence: TGCGCCAGCAGCCATACATGGAGTGAAGTTGCTTTCTTT. Translating gives CASSHTWSEVAFF.

The chain carries TRBV15 and TRBJ1-2; 11 nucleotides match TRBD1. CDR1 is LNHNV, CDR2 YYDKDF, per germline (reference sequence). Germline trimming cut 3 bases from V and 6 bases from J; bases unmatched to any gene: 3. This CDR3 contains 14 residues. The CDR3, as DNA: TGTGCCACCAGCAGTTGGACAGGGGGCGATGGCTACACCTTC. Its translation is CATSSWTGGDGYTF.

This clone showed up just a few times. It is unclear where the CDR3 begins or ends on the DNA, so no DNA is shown, and the CDR3 is as TCRdb lists it. CDR3 sequence reads: CASSSSHRSDYGYTF. This chain joins TRBV28 and TRBJ1-2; the table's TRBD1 call for D was not verified on the DNA. The CDR3 comprises 15 residues, both ends counted. Germline CDR1 and CDR2: MDHEN and SYDVKM.

In nucleotides, the CDR3 is TGTGCCAGCTCACCACAAGCAGGGGACTATGGCTACACCTTC. Its translation is CASSPQAGDYGYTF. The chain combines TRBV18 with TRBJ1-2; possibly TRBD1 for D (6 bases). CDR1 is KGHSH, CDR2 LQKENI, per germline. Deletions cut 1 base from V and 3 bases from J, with 9 bases between. The CDR3 length is 14 residues.